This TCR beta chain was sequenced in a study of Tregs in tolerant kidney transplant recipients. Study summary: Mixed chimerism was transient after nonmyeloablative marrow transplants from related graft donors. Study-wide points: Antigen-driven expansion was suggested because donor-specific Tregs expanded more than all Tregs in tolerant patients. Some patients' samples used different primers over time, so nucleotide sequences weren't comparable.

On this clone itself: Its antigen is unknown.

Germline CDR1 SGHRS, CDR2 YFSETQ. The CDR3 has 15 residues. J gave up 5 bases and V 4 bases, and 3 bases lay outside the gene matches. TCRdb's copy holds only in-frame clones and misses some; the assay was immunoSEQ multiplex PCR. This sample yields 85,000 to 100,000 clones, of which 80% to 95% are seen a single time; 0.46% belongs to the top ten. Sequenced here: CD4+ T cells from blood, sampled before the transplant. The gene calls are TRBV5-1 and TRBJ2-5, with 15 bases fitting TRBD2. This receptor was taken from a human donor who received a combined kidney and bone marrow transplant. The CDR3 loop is CASSGLAGGPETQYF. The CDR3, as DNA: TGCGCCAGCAGCGGACTAGCGGGGGGGCCGGAGACCCAGTACTTC.